The 32 T cell receptor beta chains presented below share a single source sample, sequenced in a study of OX40 agonist ivuxolimab in advanced cancers. Measured with immunoSEQ multiplex PCR; TCRdb has only the in-frame clones, and not every one. The data contain 44,000 or so clones, approximately 80% of them seen just once; the ten biggest clones take up 6.5% to 8%. This material consisted of CD4+ or CD8+ T cells sorted from blood, taken in a trial of the OX40 agonist ivuxolimab. All receptors come from an adult with an advanced solid tumor such as melanoma, head and neck, liver or kidney cancer.

This chain uses TRBV4-1 with TRBJ1-1; TRBD1 aligns across 7 bases. The CDR3 sequence is 14 residues long. The trim removed 3 bases at V and 5 bases at J, leaving 6 bases unmatched. Germline V lookup: CDR1 MGHRA, CDR2 YSYEKL. The CDR3 nucleotides read TGCGCCAGCAGCCACGCACAGGGGCATACTGAAGCTTTCTTT. It codes for CASSHAQGHTEAFF.

The chain has TRBV6-5 and TRBJ2-7, with D perhaps being TRBD1 or TRBD2 (7 bases each). Trimming took off 0 bases at V and 4 bases at J, with 13 bases between the two ends. The CDR3 loop spans 15 amino acids. Germline V gene lookup returns CDR1 MNHEY and CDR2 SVGAGI. CDR3 nucleotide sequence: TGTGCCAGCAGTTACTCTCCGCAGGGGGGGTACGAGCAGTACTTC. Translation: CASSYSPQGGYEQYF.

This chain joins TRBV13 and TRBJ2-2; TRBD2 matches at 11 bases. The length of the CDR3 is 16 residues. In germline, CDR1 is PRHDT, CDR2 FYEKMQ (reference sequence). Losses at the gene ends were 3 bases for V and 6 bases for J; bases not matched to a gene: 6. The CDR3 loop is CASSLWLAGGPGELFF. The CDR3 DNA sequence: TGTGCCAGCAGCTTGTGGCTAGCGGGAGGCCCCGGGGAGCTGTTTTTT. The full variable domain, in which reference TRBV13 and TRBJ2-2 provide the parts outside the CDR3, is AAGVIQSPRHLIKEKRETATLKCYPIPRHDTVYWYQQGPGQDPQFLISFYEKMQSDKGSIPDRFSAQQFSDYHSELNMSSLELGDSALYFCASSLWLAGGPGELFFGEGSRLTVL.

In nucleotides, the CDR3 is TGTGCCAGCAGCTTAAGGGCGGGAGCCTACAATGAGCAGTTCTTC. As protein: CASSLRAGAYNEQFF. This rearrangement joins TRBV7-2 to TRBJ2-1; TRBD2 matches 7 bases. This CDR3 has 15 amino acids. V lost 2 bases, J lost 2 bases, and 3 bases stayed unmatched. Germline V gives CDR1 SGHTA, CDR2 FQGNSA.

The chain employs TRBV5-1 and TRBJ2-3; D is undetermined. The CDR3 sequence is 16 residues long. V lost 2 bases to trimming and J lost 1 base, with 14 bases between them. Germline values: CDR1 SGHRS, CDR2 YFSETQ. The CDR3 DNA follows: TGCGCCAGCAGCTTAAGCGAACTCGCCGGCACAGATACGCAGTATTTT. Its protein product is CASSLSELAGTDTQYF.

The chain joins TRBV5-1 to TRBJ2-5, with 10 bases that match TRBD1. V was clipped by 0 bases and J by 5 bases; unmatched bases: 4. CDR1 is SGHRS and CDR2 is YFSETQ in the germline V gene. The CDR3 has 15 amino acids. In DNA, the CDR3 is TGCGCCAGCAGCTTGGAGGGACAGGGGCTGGAGACCCAGTACTTC. Residues: CASSLEGQGLETQYF.

The chain is built from TRBV6-1 and TRBJ2-4; 8 bases align to TRBD2. Germline CDR1 and CDR2: MNHNS and SASEGT. Trimming at V came to 9 bases and at J to 3 bases, leaving 7 bases not matched to a gene. This CDR3 has 14 residues. In DNA form, the CDR3 reads TGTGCCAGTATTAGCGGGAAAGGCAAAAACATTCAGTACTTC. Protein product: CASISGKGKNIQYF.

The chain has TRBV14 and TRBJ2-2, with a possible D match to TRBD2 (6 bases). Trimming took off 4 bases at V and 6 bases at J, with 6 bases between the two ends. The CDR3 totals 12 residues. The germline V gene has CDR1 SGHDN and CDR2 FVKESK. CDR3 amino acids: CASSRGAGELFF. CDR3 sequence (DNA): TGTGCCAGCAGCCGGGGGGCCGGGGAGCTGTTTTTT.

The chain combines TRBV7-2 with TRBJ1-3, with TRBD1 matching over 7 bases. The CDR3 consists of 14 residues. After removal of 4 bases from V and 2 bases from J, the junction contained 2 bases not matched to a gene. Germline V gene sequence: CDR1 SGHTA, CDR2 FQGNSA. CDR3 sequence: CASSSGGAGNTIYF. The CDR3 nucleotides read TGTGCCAGCAGCTCAGGGGGAGCTGGAAACACCATATATTTT.

This clone has a single count. V is TRBV19 and J is TRBJ1-2; TRBD1 aligns across 7 bases. CDR3 length: 13 residues. CDR1 LNHDA and CDR2 SQIVND come from the germline V gene (reference sequence). V was pared by 3 bases and J by 4 bases, with 2 bases of the junction left unmatched. In DNA, the CDR3 is TGTGCCAGTAGTATGGGGACAGCCTATGGCTACACCTTC. It translates to CASSMGTAYGYTF.

By share of the sample, this clone is medium-sized. V is TRBV15 and J is TRBJ1-5, with D unclear. Trimming removed 0 bases from V and 4 bases from J, with 10 bases in between. Germline CDR1 reads LNHNV; CDR2 reads YYDKDF (reference sequence). The length of the CDR3 is 15 residues. CDR3 residues: CATSRDPHPNQPQHF. The CDR3 nucleotides are TGTGCCACCAGCAGAGATCCGCACCCAAATCAGCCCCAGCATTTT.

V is TRBV5-1 and J is TRBJ2-7; TRBD1 aligns across 9 bases. Germline values: CDR1 SGHRS, CDR2 YFSETQ. The V and J ends lost 6 bases and 3 bases, in that order; junction bases with no gene match: 19. This CDR3 is 18 amino acids long. The CDR3 coding sequence is TGCGCCAGCACATCATTCGGGGCGGGACAGGGTTCTATCTACGAGCAGTACTTC. Translating it yields CASTSFGAGQGSIYEQYF. Full variable domain (remainder filled in from reference TRBV5-1 and TRBJ2-7): KAGVTQTPRYLIKTRGQQVTLSCSPISGHRSVSWYQQTPGQGLQFLFEYFSETQRNKGNFPGRFSGRQFSNSRSEMNVSTLELGDSALYLCASTSFGAGQGSIYEQYFGPGTRLTVT.

Written as DNA, the CDR3 is TGTGCCAGCAGCCAAGAACCTTTGGGGGGGGCCTACAATGAGCAGTTCTTC. Protein product: CASSQEPLGGAYNEQFF. The chain links TRBV4-2 to TRBJ2-1; 7 nucleotides agree with TRBD2. CDR3 length equals 17 residues. The V segment lost 0 bases and the J segment 2 bases; nucleotides outside the gene matches: 7. Germline assignment: CDR1 LGHNA and CDR2 YNFKEQ.

The rearrangement joins TRBV5-6 to TRBJ2-7; a weak D match, TRBD2 (5 bases). V was clipped by 4 bases and J by 2 bases, with 13 bases between them. Germline values: CDR1 SGHDT, CDR2 YYEEEE. The length of the CDR3 is 14 residues. The CDR3 loop is CASSPSRGTYEQYF. The CDR3 bases are TGTGCCAGCAGCCCCAGTCGAGGGACCTACGAGCAGTACTTC.

This clone was observed a single time. The V gene is TRBV18, the J gene TRBJ1-1; D remains ambiguous. The CDR3 totals 15 residues. The V gene lost 3 bases and the J gene lost 7 bases, with 18 bases spanning the gap. Germline values: CDR1 KGHSH, CDR2 LQKENI. The CDR3 loop is CASSPSDWVVGEAFF. CDR3 DNA sequence: TGTGCCAGCTCACCTAGTGATTGGGTTGTGGGTGAAGCTTTCTTT.

The J gene is TRBJ2-1, the V gene TRBV15; D is unresolved. Germline V lookup: CDR1 LNHNV, CDR2 YYDKDF (reference sequence). V was pared by 0 bases and J by 1 base, with 10 bases between. The CDR3 spans 16 residues. The CDR3: CATSRDRTLSYNEQFF. CDR3 nucleotide sequence: TGTGCCACCAGCAGAGACAGGACCCTTTCCTACAATGAGCAGTTCTTC.

In regard to this clone: With a much larger clone just one base away, this may be a read error. Other DNA sequences from this sample encode an identical CDR3 as well. The chain joins TRBV2 to TRBJ2-7, with 10 bases lining up with TRBD1. The germline V gene has CDR1 SNHLY and CDR2 FYNNEI. The trim removed 6 bases at V and 6 bases at J, leaving 8 bases unmatched. This CDR3 is 14 amino acids long. CDR3 protein: CASSDGTGVGEQYF. CDR3 in DNA: TGTGCCAGCAGCGATGGGACAGGGGTTGGCGAGCAGTACTTC.

The chain couples TRBV10-1 to TRBJ2-3; 7 bases match TRBD2. The CDR3 length is 18 residues. V lost 1 base and J lost 1; bases outside the gene matches: 11. CDR1 WNHNN and CDR2 SYGVQD come from the germline V gene (reference sequence). The CDR3 here is CASSEYEGAGEGTDTQYF. CDR3 DNA: TGCGCCAGCAGTGAGTACGAAGGCGCGGGAGAGGGCACAGATACGCAGTATTTT.

The J gene is TRBJ2-1, the V gene TRBV5-1, with 7 positions matching TRBD1. This CDR3 region has 15 residues. J lost 10 bases, V lost 4 bases, and 14 bases had no gene match. Germline V CDR1 and CDR2: SGHRS, YFSETQ. The DNA of the CDR3 is TGCGCCAGCAGCCGTGGACAGGACTCTGTTCTCGAGCAGTTCTTC. Its protein is CASSRGQDSVLEQFF.

The chain carries TRBV13 and TRBJ2-7; D call uncertain. Trimming removed 4 bases at V and 3 bases at J, with 16 bases between. The germline V gene encodes CDR1 PRHDT and CDR2 FYEKMQ (reference sequence). The CDR3 totals 15 residues. The CDR3 sequence is CASSSDSQVNYEQYF. The DNA for the CDR3 is TGTGCCAGCAGCTCAGACTCCCAGGTGAACTACGAGCAGTACTTC.

The chain carries TRBV14 and TRBJ1-2; 9 bases map to TRBD1. J gave up 5 bases and V 1 base, and 5 bases lay outside the gene matches. The germline gives CDR1 SGHDN, CDR2 FVKESK. This CDR3 is 15 amino acids long. The CDR3 nucleotides read TGTGCCAGCAGCCAAGGGACAGGGGTAATTTATGGCTACACCTTC. It is translated as CASSQGTGVIYGYTF.

This clone was recorded a few times. The chain has TRBV12-5 and TRBJ2-1; 7 bases match TRBD2. The trim removed 5 bases at V and 8 bases at J, leaving 9 bases unmatched. This CDR3 is 14 amino acids long. CDR1 and CDR2 (germline): LGHNT, FRNRAP. The CDR3 here is CASGRSGNSYEQFF. The CDR3 DNA sequence: TGTGCTAGTGGTAGAAGCGGGAACAGCTATGAGCAGTTCTTC.

The chain carries TRBV6-5 and TRBJ2-2; D gene unclear. The germline V gene encodes CDR1 MNHEY and CDR2 SVGAGI. This CDR3 has 14 residues. V shed 5 bases and J shed 0 bases, with 7 bases lying between them. CDR3 coding DNA: TGTGCCAGCAGTACGGACGCGAACACCGGGGAGCTGTTTTTT. Translation gives CASSTDANTGELFF.

The rearrangement joins TRBV4-3 to TRBJ1-2, with D perhaps matching TRBD1 (6 bases). CDR3 length: 15 residues. V lost 0 bases, J lost 7 bases, and 15 bases lay in between. Germline V gene data show CDR1 as LGHNA and CDR2 as YSLEER. CDR3 DNA: TGCGCCAGCAGCCAAGACGATACAGGGTCGTTTGGCTACACCTTC. This translates into CASSQDDTGSFGYTF.

The chain combines TRBV15 with TRBJ2-3; 8 positions agree with TRBD2. The CDR3 extends over 14 amino acids. Germline V gives CDR1 LNHNV, CDR2 YYDKDF (reference sequence). Losses at the gene ends were 9 bases for V and 1 base for J; bases not matched to a gene: 6. The chain's CDR3 is CATGPLAGTDTQYF. CDR3 DNA sequence: TGTGCCACAGGGCCACTAGCGGGCACAGATACGCAGTATTTT.

The chain uses TRBV4-1 and TRBJ1-1; no reliable D call. Germline V gene sequence: CDR1 MGHRA, CDR2 YSYEKL. Trimming shortened V by 0 bases and J by 2 bases, and 16 bases separated the two germline ends. The CDR3 contains 17 residues. The CDR3 spells CASSQDLAGSLNTEAFF. In DNA, the CDR3 is TGCGCCAGCAGCCAAGATCTGGCCGGGTCGTTAAACACTGAAGCTTTCTTT.

The genes are TRBV6-5 and TRBJ2-1, with a weak D call TRBD1 (6 bases). The CDR3 covers 15 residues. V was shortened by 5 bases and J by 4 bases, with 15 bases between the two germline ends. In germline, CDR1 is MNHEY, CDR2 SVGAGI. CDR3 amino acids: CASSPEGELYNEQFF. The CDR3 DNA is TGTGCCAGCAGTCCCGAGGGGGAATTATACAATGAGCAGTTCTTC.

The chain combines TRBV19 with TRBJ2-1; D possibly corresponds to TRBD1 (6 bases). This CDR3 is 13 amino acids long. V lost 7 bases and J 13 bases, leaving 20 bases between the germline ends. In germline, CDR1 is LNHDA, CDR2 SQIVND (reference sequence). The CDR3 nucleotides are TGTGCCAGTAACCCCATGGCCGGGACACCCCAGTTCTTC. It translates to CASNPMAGTPQFF.

This clone showed up just once. The chain has TRBV5-6 and TRBJ2-7; D gene uncertain. Germline values: CDR1 SGHDT, CDR2 YYEEEE. CDR3 length: 13 amino acids. V lost 4 bases and J lost 3, with 11 bases in between. The CDR3 sequence is CASSPFGDYEQYF. CDR3 nucleotide sequence: TGTGCCAGCAGCCCATTCGGAGACTACGAGCAGTACTTC.

This clone was recorded a few times. V gene TRBV11-2 combines with J gene TRBJ2-1; D not certain. Trimming stripped 3 bases from V and 8 bases from J, with 5 bases between. The CDR3 is made up of 11 amino acids. Germline V gene sequence: CDR1 SGHAT, CDR2 FQNNGV. The CDR3: CASSFTHEQFF. The CDR3 nucleotides are TGTGCCAGCAGCTTCACCCATGAGCAGTTCTTC.

The rearrangement links TRBV5-6 to TRBJ1-1; D may be TRBD1 (6 bases). The germline V gene has CDR1 SGHDT and CDR2 YYEEEE. Trimming cost V 4 bases and J 0 bases, with 19 bases left between them. This CDR3 has 17 residues. The CDR3 loop reads CASSLMTGFGLNTEAFF. CDR3 DNA sequence: TGTGCCAGCAGCCTGATGACAGGTTTTGGACTGAACACTGAAGCTTTCTTT. The full variable domain, with the rest looked up from reference TRBV5-6 and TRBJ1-1, is DAGVTQSPTHLIKTRGQQVTLRCSPKSGHDTVSWYQQALGQGPQFIFQYYEEEERQRGNFPDRFSGHQFPNYSSELNVNALLLGDSALYLCASSLMTGFGLNTEAFFGQGTRLTVV.

The chain is built from TRBV9 and TRBJ1-2; 7 nucleotides match TRBD1. The CDR3 spans 15 residues. In germline, CDR1 is SGDLS, CDR2 YYNGEE. The V segment lost 0 bases and the J segment 3 bases; nucleotides outside the gene matches: 5. The CDR3 loop is CASSVAGTAYYGYTF. The CDR3 DNA follows: TGTGCCAGCAGCGTAGCCGGGACAGCCTACTATGGCTACACCTTC.